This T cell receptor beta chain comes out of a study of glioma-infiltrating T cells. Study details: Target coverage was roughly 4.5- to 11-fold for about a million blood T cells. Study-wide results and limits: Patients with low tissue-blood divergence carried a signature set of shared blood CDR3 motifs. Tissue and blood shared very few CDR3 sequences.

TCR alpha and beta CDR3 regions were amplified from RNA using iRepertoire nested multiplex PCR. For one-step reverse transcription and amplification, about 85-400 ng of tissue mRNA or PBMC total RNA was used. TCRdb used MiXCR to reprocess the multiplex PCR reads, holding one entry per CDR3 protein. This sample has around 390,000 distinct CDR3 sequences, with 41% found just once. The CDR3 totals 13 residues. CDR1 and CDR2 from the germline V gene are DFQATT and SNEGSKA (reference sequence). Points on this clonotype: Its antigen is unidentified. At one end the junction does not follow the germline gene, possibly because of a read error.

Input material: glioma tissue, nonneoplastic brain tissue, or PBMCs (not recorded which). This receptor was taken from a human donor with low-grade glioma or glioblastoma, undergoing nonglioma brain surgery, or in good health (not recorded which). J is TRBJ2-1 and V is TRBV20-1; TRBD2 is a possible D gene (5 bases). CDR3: CSASLAEYNEKFF. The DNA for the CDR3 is TGCAGTGCTAGTCTAGCTGAGTACAATGAGAAGTTCTTC.